This T cell receptor beta chain appears in the sequencing data of a study of cytomegalovirus exposure and HLA in healthy donors. Study conclusions and caveats: The study carried out a later analysis of TCR beta sequences. It associated 16,951 of them with specific HLA alleles at a false discovery rate of 0.05. Reportedly, TCR beta sequences accurately predicted HLA-A and HLA-B alleles in most subjects.

PCR used 60 Vbeta primers and 13 Jbeta primers. Repertoires were generated with immunoSEQ multiplex PCR, while TCRdb's copy carries only in-frame clones and drops some. The sample has 150,000 to 200,000 clones; roughly 70% are singletons. This cohort consisted of healthy bone marrow donors. A remark on this clone: Antigen: not known.

Looked up from germline, CDR1 is LGHNA and CDR2 is YNFKEQ. V gave up 2 bases and J gave up 1 base, with 11 bases separating them. This CDR3 has 15 residues. The sequencing input was PBMCs. This chain connects TRBV4-2 to TRBJ1-1, with D perhaps TRBD1 (6 bases). The sequence was obtained from a young man in good health and CMV-seropositive. In nucleotides, the CDR3 is TGTGCCAGCAGCCAATTACAGGGAACGAACACTGAAGCTTTCTTT. Translated, it gives CASSQLQGTNTEAFF.